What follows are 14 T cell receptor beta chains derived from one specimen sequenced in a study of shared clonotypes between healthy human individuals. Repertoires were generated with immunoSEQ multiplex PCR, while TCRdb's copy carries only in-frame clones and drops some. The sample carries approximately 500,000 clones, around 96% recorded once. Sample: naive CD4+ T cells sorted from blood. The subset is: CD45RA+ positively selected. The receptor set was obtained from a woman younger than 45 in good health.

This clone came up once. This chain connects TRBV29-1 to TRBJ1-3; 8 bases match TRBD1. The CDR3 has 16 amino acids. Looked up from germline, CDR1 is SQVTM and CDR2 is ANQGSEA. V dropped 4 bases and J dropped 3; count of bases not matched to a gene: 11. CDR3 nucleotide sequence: TGCAGCGTTGCGGAGTTGGCAGGGGGCTTTGGAAACACCATATATTTT. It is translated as CSVAELAGGFGNTIYF.

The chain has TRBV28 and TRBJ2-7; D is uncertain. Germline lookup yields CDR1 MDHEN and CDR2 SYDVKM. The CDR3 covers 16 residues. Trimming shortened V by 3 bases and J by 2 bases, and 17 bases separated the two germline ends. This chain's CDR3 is CASSLVPGDFTYEQYF. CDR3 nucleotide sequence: TGTGCCAGCAGTTTGGTGCCTGGGGATTTCACCTACGAGCAGTACTTC. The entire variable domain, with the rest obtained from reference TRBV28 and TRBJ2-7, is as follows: DVKVTQSSRYLVKRTGEKVFLECVQDMDHENMFWYRQDPGLGLRLIYFSYDVKMKEKGDIPEGYSVSREKKERFSLILESASTNQTSMYLCASSLVPGDFTYEQYFGPGTRLTVT.

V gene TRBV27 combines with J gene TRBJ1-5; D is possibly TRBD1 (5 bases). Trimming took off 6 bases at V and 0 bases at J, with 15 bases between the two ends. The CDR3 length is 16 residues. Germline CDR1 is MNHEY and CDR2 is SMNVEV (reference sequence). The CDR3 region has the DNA TGTGCCAGCAGACCCCGGCCGCAGGGTAGCAATCAGCCCCAGCATTTT. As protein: CASRPRPQGSNQPQHF.

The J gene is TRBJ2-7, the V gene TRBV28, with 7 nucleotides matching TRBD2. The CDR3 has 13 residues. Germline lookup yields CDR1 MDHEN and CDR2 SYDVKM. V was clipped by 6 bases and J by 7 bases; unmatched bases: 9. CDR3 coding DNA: TGTGCCAGCAGCTGGGACTACCTGGGAGAGCAGTACTTC. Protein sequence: CASSWDYLGEQYF. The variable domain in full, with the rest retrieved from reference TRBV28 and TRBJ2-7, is DVKVTQSSRYLVKRTGEKVFLECVQDMDHENMFWYRQDPGLGLRLIYFSYDVKMKEKGDIPEGYSVSREKKERFSLILESASTNQTSMYLCASSWDYLGEQYFGPGTRLTVT.

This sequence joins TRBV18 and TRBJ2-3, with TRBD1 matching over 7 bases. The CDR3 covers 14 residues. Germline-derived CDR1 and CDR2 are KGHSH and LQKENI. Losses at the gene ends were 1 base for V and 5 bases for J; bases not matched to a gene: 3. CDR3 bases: TGTGCCAGCTCACCACACAGGGGTATAGATACGCAGTATTTT. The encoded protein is CASSPHRGIDTQYF.

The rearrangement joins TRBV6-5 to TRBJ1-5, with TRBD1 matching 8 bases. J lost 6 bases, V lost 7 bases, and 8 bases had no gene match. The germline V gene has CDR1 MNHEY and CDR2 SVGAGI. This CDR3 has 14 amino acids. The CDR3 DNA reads TGTGCCAGCAATCCAGGGGGCATGGGTCAGCCCCAGCATTTT. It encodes CASNPGGMGQPQHF.

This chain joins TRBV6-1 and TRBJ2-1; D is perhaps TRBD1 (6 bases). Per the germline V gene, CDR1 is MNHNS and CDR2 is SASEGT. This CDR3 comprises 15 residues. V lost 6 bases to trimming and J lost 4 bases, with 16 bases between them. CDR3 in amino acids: CASSAQGQFYNEQFF. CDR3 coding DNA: TGTGCCAGCAGCGCACAGGGTCAGTTTTACAATGAGCAGTTCTTC.

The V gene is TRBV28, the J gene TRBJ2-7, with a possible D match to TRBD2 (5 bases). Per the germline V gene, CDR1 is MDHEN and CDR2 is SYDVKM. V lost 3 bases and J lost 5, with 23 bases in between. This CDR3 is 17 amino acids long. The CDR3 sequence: CASSFPEVGRAPNEQYF. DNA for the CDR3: TGTGCCAGCAGTTTCCCGGAGGTCGGAAGGGCCCCGAACGAGCAGTACTTC.

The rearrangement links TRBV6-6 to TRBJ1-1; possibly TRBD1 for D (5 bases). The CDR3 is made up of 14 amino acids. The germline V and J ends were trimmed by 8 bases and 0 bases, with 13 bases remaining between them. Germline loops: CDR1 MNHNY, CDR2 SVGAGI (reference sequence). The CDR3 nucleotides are TGTGCCAGCGGGCCGGGGGGTATGAACACTGAAGCTTTCTTT. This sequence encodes CASGPGGMNTEAFF.

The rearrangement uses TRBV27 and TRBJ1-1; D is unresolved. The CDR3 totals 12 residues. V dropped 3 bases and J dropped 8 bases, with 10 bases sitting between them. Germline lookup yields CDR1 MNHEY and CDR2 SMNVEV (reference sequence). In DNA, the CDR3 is TGTGCCAGCAGTTTCGGTACGGGAGAAGCTTTCTTT. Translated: CASSFGTGEAFF.

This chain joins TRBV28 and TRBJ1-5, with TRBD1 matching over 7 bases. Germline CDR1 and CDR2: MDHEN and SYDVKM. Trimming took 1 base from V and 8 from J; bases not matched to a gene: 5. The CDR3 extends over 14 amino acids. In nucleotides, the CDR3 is TGTGCCAGCAGTTTATCTCAGGGGGTGAAGCCCCAGCATTTT. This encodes CASSLSQGVKPQHF.

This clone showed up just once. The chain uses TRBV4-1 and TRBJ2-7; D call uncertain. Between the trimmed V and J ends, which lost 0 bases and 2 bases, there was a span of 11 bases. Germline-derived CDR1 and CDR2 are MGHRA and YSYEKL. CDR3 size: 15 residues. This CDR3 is CASSQEPAGPYEQYF. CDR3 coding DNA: TGCGCCAGCAGCCAAGAGCCAGCCGGGCCCTACGAGCAGTACTTC.

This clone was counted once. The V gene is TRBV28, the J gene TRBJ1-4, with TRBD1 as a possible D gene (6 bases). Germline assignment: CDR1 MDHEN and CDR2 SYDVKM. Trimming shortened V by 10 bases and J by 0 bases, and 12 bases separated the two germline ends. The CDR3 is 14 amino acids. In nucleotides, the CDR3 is TGTGCCACCCGGGGGGCCCCAACTAATGAAAAACTGTTTTTT. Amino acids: CATRGAPTNEKLFF.

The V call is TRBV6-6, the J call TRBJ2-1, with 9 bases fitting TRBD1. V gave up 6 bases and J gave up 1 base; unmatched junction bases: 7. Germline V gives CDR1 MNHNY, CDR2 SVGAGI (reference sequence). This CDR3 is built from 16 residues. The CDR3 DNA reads TGTGCCAGCAGATCAACAGGGGGCGCTTCCTACAATGAGCAGTTCTTC. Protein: CASRSTGGASYNEQFF.